These 17 T cell receptor beta chains were all obtained from the same sample, sequenced in a study of regulatory T cells in long-lasting Graves disease. Both iRepertoire HTBI primers and Arm-PCR of CDR3 regions were used to build the TCR beta libraries. TCRdb used MiXCR to reprocess the multiplex PCR reads, holding one entry per CDR3 protein. This table has roughly 320,000 distinct CDR3 sequences, 16% appearing once. Stated time point: newly diagnosed GD, antithyroid drugs for less than 3 months. PBMC-extracted RNA yielded the TCR library. These data also formed part of another study, on T cells in Graves' hyperthyroidism and ophthalmopathy.

Sequences were derived from peripheral blood mononuclear cells (PBMCs), sampled at new diagnosis, from a patient treated with antithyroid drugs. These receptor sequences come from a man aged 40-49 years with Graves disease.

This clonotype was observed many times. The rearrangement links TRBV7-2 to TRBJ2-7, with TRBD2 matching over 11 bases. The CDR3 spans 15 residues. CDR1 and CDR2 (germline): SGHTA, FQGNSA. Trimming at V came to 3 bases and at J to 2 bases, leaving 3 bases not matched to a gene. As DNA, the CDR3 is TGTGCCAGCAGCTTTAGACTAGCGGGGACCTACGAGCAGTACTTC. As protein: CASSFRLAGTYEQYF.

A few counts support this clonotype. V is TRBV4-1 and J is TRBJ2-3; D not resolved. Deletions cut 0 bases from V and 5 bases from J, with 9 bases between. CDR1 and CDR2 (germline): MGHRA, YSYEKL. This CDR3 contains 14 residues. The CDR3 DNA reads TGCGCCAGCAGCCAAGATATGGGTGGAGATACGCAGTATTTT. It specifies CASSQDMGGDTQYF.

This clonotype was seen ten or more times. The chain uses TRBV3-1 and TRBJ1-1; D not resolved. The CDR3 runs to 12 residues. V was shortened by 1 base and J by 4 bases, with 4 bases between the two germline ends. CDR1 is LGHDT and CDR2 is YNNKEL in the germline V gene (reference sequence). The chain's CDR3 is CASSQVGTEAFF. Here the CDR3 DNA reads TGTGCCAGCAGCCAAGTCGGCACTGAAGCTTTCTTT. Based on the CDR3 plus reference TRBV3-1 and TRBJ1-1, the full variable domain is DTAVSQTPKYLVTQMGNDKSIKCEQNLGHDTMYWYKQDSKKFLKIMFSYNNKELIINETVPNRFSPKSPDKAHLNLHINSLELGDSAVYFCASSQVGTEAFFGQGTRLTVV.

This clonotype was found many times. V usage is TRBV29-1 and J usage is TRBJ2-7; TRBD1 agrees at 9 bases. Germline loops: CDR1 SQVTM, CDR2 ANQGSEA. The V gene end was trimmed by 7 bases and the J gene end by 1 base; junction bases not matched to a gene: 8. This CDR3 has 14 amino acids. Written as DNA, the CDR3 is TGCAGCGCACGACAGGGGGAAGGGTCCTACGAGCAGTACTTC. This codes for CSARQGEGSYEQYF.

This clonotype has a handful of counts. The chain recombines TRBV9 with TRBJ2-4, with TRBD1 matching 9 bases. The junction had 9 bases not matched to a gene; V was cut back by 3 bases and J by 8 bases. The CDR3 sequence is 15 residues long. The germline V gene encodes CDR1 SGDLS and CDR2 YYNGEE. Here the CDR3 reads CASSAPGTGRDIQYF. For the CDR3, the DNA is TGTGCCAGCAGCGCCCCCGGGACAGGGAGAGACATTCAGTACTTC.

This clonotype was seen at least ten times. The rearrangement joins TRBV6-1 to TRBJ1-1; a possible D gene is TRBD1 (6 bases). From germline, CDR1 is MNHNS and CDR2 SASEGT. V was clipped by 9 bases and J by 1 base, with 18 bases between them. The CDR3 consists of 15 residues. DNA for the CDR3: TGTGCCAGTACAGAGGGCGGACAGAAGAACACTGAAGCTTTCTTT. It codes for CASTEGGQKNTEAFF.

This clonotype was recorded at least ten times. J is TRBJ2-5 and V is TRBV28, with 9 bases matching TRBD1. The CDR3 totals 15 residues. The V segment lost 10 bases and the J segment 4 bases; nucleotides outside the gene matches: 13. Per the germline V gene, CDR1 is MDHEN and CDR2 is SYDVKM. DNA for the CDR3: TGTGCCATCTCAGATGGTGGACAGGGGAGAGAGACCCAGTACTTC. Its protein is CAISDGGQGRETQYF.

This clonotype was seen many times. This rearrangement joins TRBV28 to TRBJ1-5; D gene uncertain. This CDR3 contains 17 residues. CDR1 MDHEN and CDR2 SYDVKM come from the germline V gene. Trimming shortened V by 3 bases and J by 2 bases, and 17 bases separated the two germline ends. CDR3 bases: TGTGCCAGCAGTTTTGAGGGCTGGGGAGTGCGCAATCAGCCCCAGCATTTT. Translating gives CASSFEGWGVRNQPQHF.

The chain employs TRBV19 and TRBJ2-3; TRBD2 might be the D (6 bases). This CDR3 contains 13 residues. The germline CDR1 and CDR2 sequences are LNHDA and SQIVND (reference sequence). V was pared by 3 bases and J by 4 bases, with 8 bases between. CDR3 in amino acids: CASSMGLADTQYF. In nucleotides, the CDR3 is TGTGCCAGTAGTATGGGACTCGCAGATACGCAGTATTTT.

This chain uses TRBV30 with TRBJ2-2, with 7 bases fitting TRBD2. J gave up 5 bases and V 5 bases, and 11 bases lay outside the gene matches. Germline CDR1 GTSNPN, CDR2 SVGIG (reference sequence). The CDR3 has 15 amino acids. The CDR3 DNA follows: TGTGCCTGGCTTAGCGGGCTGGTGAGAACCGGGGAGCTGTTTTTT. Translated, it gives CAWLSGLVRTGELFF.

Ten or more counts support this clonotype. At one end, the junction sequence differs from germline, possibly due to a read error. The chain carries TRBV5-1 and TRBJ2-4, with 7 bases fitting TRBD1. The V gene's germline CDR1 is SGHRS and CDR2 YFSETQ. The CDR3 totals 17 residues. CDR3 in amino acids: CASSGTGTAGAKNIQYF. CDR3 bases: TGTGCCAGCAGCGGAACCGGGACAGCAGGAGCCAAAAACATTCAGTACTTC.

Worth noting for this clonotype: A read error may explain this, as a much larger clone is one base away. This chain uses TRBV14 with TRBJ2-3, with 7 bases lining up with TRBD2. Germline V CDR1 and CDR2: SGHDN, FVKESK. The length of the CDR3 is 16 residues. Losses at the gene ends were 5 bases for V and 5 bases for J; bases not matched to a gene: 13. CDR3 DNA: TGTGCCAGCAGCTTACTAGCGTCAGAGGTTCTAGATACGCAGTATTTT. Residues: CASSLLASEVLDTQYF.

This clonotype was recorded at least ten times. The chain is built from TRBV28 and TRBJ1-1; D is uncertain. V was clipped by 2 bases and J by 2 bases, with 6 bases between them. CDR3 size: 13 residues. Germline values: CDR1 MDHEN, CDR2 SYDVKM. CDR3 nucleotide sequence: TGTGCCAGCAGTTTAGGTGACAACACTGAAGCTTTCTTT. Amino acid sequence: CASSLGDNTEAFF.

This clonotype has a count of ten or more. The chain uses TRBV12-3 or TRBV12-4 and TRBJ1-5; 9 bases are a match to TRBD1. The CDR3 has 15 amino acids. V was clipped by 6 bases and J by 6 bases; unmatched bases: 9. In DNA form, the CDR3 reads TGTGCCAGCAGCCTCCGGGACAGGGTAACTCAGCCCCAGCATTTT. It translates to CASSLRDRVTQPQHF.

This clonotype was picked up many times. This rearrangement joins TRBV28 to TRBJ1-6; D is uncertain. V dropped 1 base and J dropped 8 bases, with 12 bases sitting between them. Germline-derived CDR1 and CDR2 are MDHEN and SYDVKM. This CDR3 is 15 amino acids long. CDR3 sequence (DNA): TGTGCCAGCAGTTTATCCGGGAGGAGGCATTCACCCCTCCACTTT. Its protein product is CASSLSGRRHSPLHF. The full variable domain, with the rest looked up from reference TRBV28 and TRBJ1-6, is DVKVTQSSRYLVKRTGEKVFLECVQDMDHENMFWYRQDPGLGLRLIYFSYDVKMKEKGDIPEGYSVSREKKERFSLILESASTNQTSMYLCASSLSGRRHSPLHFGNGTRLTVT.

This clonotype was picked up many times. This rearrangement joins TRBV6-1 to TRBJ2-2; 9 positions agree with TRBD2. The trim removed 5 bases at V and 4 bases at J, leaving 14 bases unmatched. The CDR3 totals 18 residues. The germline gives CDR1 MNHNS, CDR2 SASEGT. This CDR3 reads CASSRWVQAGGPTGELFF. CDR3 coding DNA: TGTGCCAGCAGTCGATGGGTTCAAGCGGGGGGTCCCACCGGGGAGCTGTTTTTT.

The chain combines TRBV4-1 with TRBJ1-5; the D gene is possibly TRBD1 (5 bases). This CDR3 has 16 residues. The V end was cut by 2 bases, the J end by 7 bases, with 18 bases between. Per the germline V gene, CDR1 is MGHRA and CDR2 is YSYEKL. This CDR3 is CASSQPGRIFGQPQHF. CDR3 sequence (DNA): TGCGCCAGCAGCCAACCGGGGCGGATTTTTGGGCAGCCCCAGCATTTT.